This T cell receptor beta chain appears in the sequencing data of a study of identical twins. V lost 1 base and J lost 1; bases outside the gene matches: 2. In germline, CDR1 is SEHNR, CDR2 FQNEAQ (reference sequence). This CDR3 region has 17 residues. A universal primer site was added by template switching, and unique molecular identifiers were carried by the cDNA. TCRdb passed the 5' RACE reads through MiXCR, listing each CDR3 protein once. Of about 730,000 distinct CDR3 sequences in the sample, less than 25% were seen once. This clonotype was seen more than once but under ten times. The sample was also linked to a second study, of T cells expressing NK-cell markers. From that second work: CD3+CD56+NKG2C+, CD3+CD56+NKG2C- and CD3+CD56-NKG2C+ T cells, once sorted, supplied the TCR beta repertoires. HCMV seropositivity characterized seven of the eight sequenced donors, and seronegativity one. In several donors, these clonotypes also led the CD3+CD56-NKG2C+ fraction.

The TCR comes from a woman aged 18-29 years in good health. Sequenced input: PBMCs. The rearrangement joins TRBV7-9 to TRBJ2-5; TRBD2 aligns across 14 bases. CDR3 residues: CASSLGTSGRIQETQYF. In DNA, the CDR3 is TGTGCCAGCAGCTTAGGGACTAGCGGGAGGATCCAAGAGACCCAGTACTTC.